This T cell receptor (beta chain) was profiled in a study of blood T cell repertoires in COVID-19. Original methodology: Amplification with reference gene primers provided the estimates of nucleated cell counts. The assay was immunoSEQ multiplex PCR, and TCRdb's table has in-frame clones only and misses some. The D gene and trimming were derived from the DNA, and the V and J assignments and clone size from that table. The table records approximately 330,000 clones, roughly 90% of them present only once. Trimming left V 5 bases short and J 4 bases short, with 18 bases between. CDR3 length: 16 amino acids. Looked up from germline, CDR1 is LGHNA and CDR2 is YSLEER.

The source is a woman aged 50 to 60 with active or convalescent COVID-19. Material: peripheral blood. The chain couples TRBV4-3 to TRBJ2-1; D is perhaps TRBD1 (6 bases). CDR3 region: CASSEYRQEAYNEQFF. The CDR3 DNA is TGCGCCAGCAGCGAATATCGACAGGAGGCTTACAATGAGCAGTTCTTC.